Below, 9 T cell receptor beta chains from the same sample are listed, as sequenced in a study of blood T cell repertoires in COVID-19 (TCRdb year 2020). Library generation was performed with the immunoSEQ multiplex PCR assay. In TCRdb, the immuneACCESS table is reduced to in-frame sequences with V and J assigned. These tables do not hold every clone; where another copy was compared, an unresolved V gene accounts for under half, and the others remain unexplained. This sample comprises roughly 200,000 clones, 75% to 90% of them detected only once. The ten largest clones represent around 19% of the sample. The sequenced sample consisted of PBMCs or T cells enriched from blood (not recorded which). Receptors were obtained from a man aged 35 to 55 who had recovered from COVID-19.

This sequence joins TRBV6-5 and TRBJ2-2, with TRBD1 matching 8 bases. The ends lost 6 bases at V and 6 bases at J; junction bases unmatched: 6. This CDR3 has 14 residues. The germline gives CDR1 MNHEY, CDR2 SVGAGI. The CDR3, as DNA: TGTGCCAGCAGCCGCGACAGGGGAGCCGGGGAGCTGTTTTTT. Residues: CASSRDRGAGELFF.

This clone was counted a single time. The chain links TRBV12-5 to TRBJ2-1, with TRBD1 matching 12 bases. This CDR3 contains 16 residues. Trimming took 7 bases from V and 8 from J; bases not matched to a gene: 12. Per the germline V gene, CDR1 is LGHNT and CDR2 is FRNRAP. The chain's CDR3 is CASAPIPGQGAYEQFF. DNA of the CDR3: TGTGCTAGTGCTCCGATCCCGGGACAGGGGGCCTATGAGCAGTTCTTC.

The rearrangement joins TRBV27 to TRBJ2-7, with 8 bases matching TRBD1. This CDR3 contains 15 residues. The germline gives CDR1 MNHEY, CDR2 SMNVEV (reference sequence). J was trimmed by 3 bases and V by 6 bases; bases with no gene match: 10. CDR3 nucleotide sequence: TGTGCCAGCAGCCATAGGACAGGGAGCGGCTACGAGCAGTACTTC. It is translated as CASSHRTGSGYEQYF.

This chain connects TRBV27 to TRBJ1-2; 7 bases fit TRBD1. The CDR3 totals 13 residues. Germline trimming cut 5 bases from V and 4 bases from J; bases unmatched to any gene: 4. Germline assignment: CDR1 MNHEY and CDR2 SMNVEV (reference sequence). The CDR3 DNA is TGTGCCAGCAGTAAAACAGGGGCCTATGGCTACACCTTC. Protein product: CASSKTGAYGYTF.

This clone was seen a handful of times. The rearrangement links TRBV29-1 to TRBJ1-2; D unclear. Germline CDR1 is SQVTM and CDR2 is ANQGSEA. The CDR3 is made up of 10 amino acids. V was cut by 5 bases and J by 10 bases, with 11 bases left in between. CDR3 nucleotide sequence: TGCAGCGTTCCCCCCGGTCCCTACACCTTC. Translating gives CSVPPGPYTF.

The J gene is TRBJ2-5, the V gene TRBV10-3, with a possible D match to TRBD2 (6 bases). Germline values: CDR1 ENHRY, CDR2 SYGVKD. The CDR3 is made up of 16 amino acids. Between the trimmed V and J ends, which lost 0 bases and 7 bases, there was a span of 18 bases. Written as DNA, the CDR3 is TGTGCCATCAGTGAGTCAGCAACTAGCCCTTCGGGGACCCAGTACTTC. The encoded protein is CAISESATSPSGTQYF.

The CDR3 nucleotides read TGTGCCAGTAGTATGGCGGGGATCGGTCAGCCCCAGCATTTT. Amino acids: CASSMAGIGQPQHF. The chain recombines TRBV19 with TRBJ1-5; D is unresolved. Germline V gene lookup returns CDR1 LNHDA and CDR2 SQIVND (reference sequence). The CDR3 is 14 amino acids. V lost 3 bases and J 6 bases, leaving 12 bases between the germline ends.

With respect to this clone: Other DNA variants within this sample encode the same CDR3. The chain has TRBV18 and TRBJ1-1; D unresolved. CDR1 is KGHSH, CDR2 LQKENI, per germline. Trimming pared 6 bases from V and 2 bases from J, leaving 10 bases between. CDR3 size: 13 residues. CDR3 coding DNA: TGTGCCAGCTCGCTGGGCCTAAACACTGAAGCTTTCTTT. It specifies CASSLGLNTEAFF. Full variable domain (rest looked up from reference TRBV18 and TRBJ1-1): NAGVMQNPRHLVRRRGQEARLRCSPMKGHSHVYWYRQLPEEGLKFMVYLQKENIIDESGMPKERFSAEFPKEGPSILRIQQVVRGDSAAYFCASSLGLNTEAFFGQGTRLTVV.

The chain recombines TRBV6-5 with TRBJ2-1; 13 nucleotides align to TRBD2. Germline trimming cut 6 bases from V and 4 bases from J; bases unmatched to any gene: 3. Germline values: CDR1 MNHEY, CDR2 SVGAGI. This CDR3 has 15 residues. The CDR3 region is CASRGTSGKYNEQFF. The CDR3 DNA sequence: TGTGCCAGCAGGGGGACTAGCGGGAAGTACAATGAGCAGTTCTTC.